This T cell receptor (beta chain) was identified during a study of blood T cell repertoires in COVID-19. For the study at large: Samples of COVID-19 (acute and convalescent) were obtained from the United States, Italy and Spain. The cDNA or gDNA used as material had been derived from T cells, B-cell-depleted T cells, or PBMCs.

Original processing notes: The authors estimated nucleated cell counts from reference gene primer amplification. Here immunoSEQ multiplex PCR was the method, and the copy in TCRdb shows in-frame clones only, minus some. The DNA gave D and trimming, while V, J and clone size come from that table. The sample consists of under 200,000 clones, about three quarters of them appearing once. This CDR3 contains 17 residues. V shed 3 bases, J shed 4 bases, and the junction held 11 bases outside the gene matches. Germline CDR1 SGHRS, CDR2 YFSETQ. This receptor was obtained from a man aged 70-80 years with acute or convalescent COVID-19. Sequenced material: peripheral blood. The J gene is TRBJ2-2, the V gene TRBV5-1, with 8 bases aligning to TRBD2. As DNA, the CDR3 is TGCGCCAGCAGCTGGGCTGCGGGGGGCCGGATCACCGGGGAGCTGTTTTTT. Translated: CASSWAAGGRITGELFF.